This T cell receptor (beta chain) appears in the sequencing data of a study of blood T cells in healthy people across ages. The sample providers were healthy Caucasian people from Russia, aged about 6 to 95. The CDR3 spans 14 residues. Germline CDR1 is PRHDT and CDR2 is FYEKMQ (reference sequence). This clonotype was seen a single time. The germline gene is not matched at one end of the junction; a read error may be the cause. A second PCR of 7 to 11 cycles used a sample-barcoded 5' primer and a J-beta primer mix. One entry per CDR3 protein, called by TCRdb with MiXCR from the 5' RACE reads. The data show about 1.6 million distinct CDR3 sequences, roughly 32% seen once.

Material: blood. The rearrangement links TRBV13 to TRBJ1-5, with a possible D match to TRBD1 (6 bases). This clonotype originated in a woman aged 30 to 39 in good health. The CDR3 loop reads CASSAGQSNRPQHF. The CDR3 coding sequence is TGTGCCAGCAGCGCCGGACAGAGCAATCGGCCCCAGCATTTT.